This T cell receptor (beta chain) was identified during a study of blood T cell repertoires in COVID-19. Looking at the study overall: Some COVID-19 samples were acute and others convalescent; all came from the United States, Italy and Spain. From T cells, B-cell-depleted T cells, or PBMCs came the material, which was cDNA or gDNA.

Germline V CDR1 and CDR2: KGHDR, SFDVKD. The CDR3 runs 15 residues. The V end lost 7 bases, the J end lost 4 bases, and 16 bases lay between the germline ends. Per the original data handling: Estimation of nucleated cell counts relied on the amplification of reference gene primers. Profiled with immunoSEQ multiplex PCR; TCRdb holds only in-frame clones, not every one. Clone size and V and J calls were adopted from that table, with D and trimming inferred from the DNA. The table records 60,000 to 65,000 clones, 74% of them present only once. Specimen: peripheral blood. This chain joins TRBV24-1 and TRBJ2-1, with D possibly TRBD1 on 6 matching bases. This receptor was obtained from a woman older than 75 with acute or convalescent COVID-19. Written as DNA, the CDR3 is TGTGCCACCAGCCTTTCCGGGACACCGTACAATGAGCAGTTCTTC. Translating gives CATSLSGTPYNEQFF.